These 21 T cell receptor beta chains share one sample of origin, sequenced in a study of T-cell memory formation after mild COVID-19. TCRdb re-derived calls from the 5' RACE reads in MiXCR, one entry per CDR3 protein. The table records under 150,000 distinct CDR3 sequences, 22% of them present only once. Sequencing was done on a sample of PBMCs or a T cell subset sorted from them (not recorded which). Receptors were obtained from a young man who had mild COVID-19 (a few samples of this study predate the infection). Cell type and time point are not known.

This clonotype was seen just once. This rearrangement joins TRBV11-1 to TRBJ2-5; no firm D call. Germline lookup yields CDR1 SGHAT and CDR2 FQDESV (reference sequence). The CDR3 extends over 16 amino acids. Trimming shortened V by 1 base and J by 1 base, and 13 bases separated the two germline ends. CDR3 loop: CASSLDPAGSQETQYF. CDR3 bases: TGTGCCAGCAGCTTAGACCCGGCCGGGTCCCAAGAGACCCAGTACTTC.

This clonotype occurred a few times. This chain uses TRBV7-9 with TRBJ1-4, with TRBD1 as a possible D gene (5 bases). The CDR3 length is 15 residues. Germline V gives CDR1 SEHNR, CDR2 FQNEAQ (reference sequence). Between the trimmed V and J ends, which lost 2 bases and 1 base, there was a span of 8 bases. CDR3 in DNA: TGTGCCAGCAGCTTATCCAGGGAAACTAATGAAAAACTGTTTTTT. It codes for CASSLSRETNEKLFF.

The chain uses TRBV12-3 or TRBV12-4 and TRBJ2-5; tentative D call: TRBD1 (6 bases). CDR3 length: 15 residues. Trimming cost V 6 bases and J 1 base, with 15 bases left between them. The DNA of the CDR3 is TGTGCCAGCAGCCCGGGTGGCAGGGGCCAAGAGACCCAGTACTTC. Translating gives CASSPGGRGQETQYF.

In DNA, the CDR3 is TGTGCCAGCAGCTCCCCGACTAGCGGGGGACCTACGGAGCAGTACTTC. This gives the protein CASSSPTSGGPTEQYF. The chain combines TRBV7-2 with TRBJ2-7; 12 positions agree with TRBD2. The CDR3 consists of 16 residues. The germline CDR1 and CDR2 sequences are SGHTA and FQGNSA. V trimming: 4 bases; J trimming: 7 bases; junction bases outside the gene matches: 11.

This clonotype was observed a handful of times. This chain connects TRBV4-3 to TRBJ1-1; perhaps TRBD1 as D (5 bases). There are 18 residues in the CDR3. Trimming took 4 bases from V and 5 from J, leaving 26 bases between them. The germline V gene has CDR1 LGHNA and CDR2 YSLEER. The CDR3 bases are TGCGCCAGCAGCCCTACGGGACTCCCGGTCTGGCGGTGGACTGAAGCTTTCTTT. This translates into CASSPTGLPVWRWTEAFF.

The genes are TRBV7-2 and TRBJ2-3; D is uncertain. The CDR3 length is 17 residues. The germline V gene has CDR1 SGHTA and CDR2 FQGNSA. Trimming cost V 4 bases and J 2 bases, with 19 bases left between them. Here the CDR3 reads CASSSPATGRSTDTQYF. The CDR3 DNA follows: TGTGCCAGCAGCTCCCCCGCGACCGGGCGTTCCACAGATACGCAGTATTTT.

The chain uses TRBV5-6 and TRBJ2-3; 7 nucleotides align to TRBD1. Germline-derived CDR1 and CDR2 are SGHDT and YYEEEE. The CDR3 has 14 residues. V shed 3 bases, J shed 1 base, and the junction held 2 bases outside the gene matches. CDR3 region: CASSSTGGTDTQYF. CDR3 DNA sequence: TGTGCCAGCAGCTCAACAGGGGGCACAGATACGCAGTATTTT.

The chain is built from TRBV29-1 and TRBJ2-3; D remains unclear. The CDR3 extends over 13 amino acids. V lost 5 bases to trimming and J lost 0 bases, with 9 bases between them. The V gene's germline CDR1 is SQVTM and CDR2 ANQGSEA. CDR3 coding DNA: TGCAGCGTTCGGACGGGTAGCACAGATACGCAGTATTTT. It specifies CSVRTGSTDTQYF.

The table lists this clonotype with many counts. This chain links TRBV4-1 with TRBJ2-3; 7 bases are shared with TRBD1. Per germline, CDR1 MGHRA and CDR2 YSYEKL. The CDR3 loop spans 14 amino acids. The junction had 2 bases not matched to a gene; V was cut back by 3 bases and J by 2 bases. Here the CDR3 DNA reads TGCGCCAGCAGCCAGGACAGGTTCACAGATACGCAGTATTTT. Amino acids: CASSQDRFTDTQYF.

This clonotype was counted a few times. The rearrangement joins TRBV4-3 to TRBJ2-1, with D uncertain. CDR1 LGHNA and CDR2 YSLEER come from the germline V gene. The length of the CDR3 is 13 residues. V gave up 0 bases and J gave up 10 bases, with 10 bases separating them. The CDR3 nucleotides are TGCGCCAGCAGCCAAGACCTAGGTAGCGAGCAGTTCTTC. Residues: CASSQDLGSEQFF.

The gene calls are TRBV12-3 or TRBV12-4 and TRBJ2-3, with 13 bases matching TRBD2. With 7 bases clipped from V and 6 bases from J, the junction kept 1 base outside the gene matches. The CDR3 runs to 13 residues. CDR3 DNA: TGTGCCAGCACGACTAGCGGGGGGGATACGCAGTATTTT. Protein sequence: CASTTSGGDTQYF.

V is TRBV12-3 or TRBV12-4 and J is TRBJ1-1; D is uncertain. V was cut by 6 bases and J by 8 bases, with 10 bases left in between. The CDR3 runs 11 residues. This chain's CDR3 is CASRDQREAFF. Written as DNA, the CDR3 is TGTGCCAGCAGGGACCAGAGAGAAGCTTTCTTT.

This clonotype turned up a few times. This chain's CDR3 is CASSAGSEYTQYF. Here the CDR3 DNA reads TGTGCCAGCAGCGCTGGCTCTGAATATACGCAGTATTTT. The chain uses TRBV9 and TRBJ2-3; D ambiguous. V was shortened by 3 bases and J by 7 bases, with 12 bases between the two germline ends. The CDR3 runs 13 residues. CDR1 is SGDLS and CDR2 is YYNGEE in the germline V gene.

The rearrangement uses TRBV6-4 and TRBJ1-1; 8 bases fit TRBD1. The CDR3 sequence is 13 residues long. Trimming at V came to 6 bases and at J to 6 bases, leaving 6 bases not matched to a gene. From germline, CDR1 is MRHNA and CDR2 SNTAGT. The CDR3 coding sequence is TGTGCCAGCAGCCTGACAGGGGAGGCTGAAGCTTTCTTT. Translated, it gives CASSLTGEAEAFF.

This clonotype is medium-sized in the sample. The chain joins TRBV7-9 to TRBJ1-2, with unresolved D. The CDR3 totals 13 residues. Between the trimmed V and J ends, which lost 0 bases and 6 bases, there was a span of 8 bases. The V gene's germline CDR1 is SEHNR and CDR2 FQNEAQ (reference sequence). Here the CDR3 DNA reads TGTGCCAGCAGCTTAGCGAACGGGAATGGCTACACCTTC. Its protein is CASSLANGNGYTF. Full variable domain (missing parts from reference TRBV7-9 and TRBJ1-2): DTGVSQNPRHKITKRGQNVTFRCDPISEHNRLYWYRQTLGQGPEFLTYFQNEAQLEKSRLLSDRFSAERPKGSFSTLEIQRTEQGDSAMYLCASSLANGNGYTFGSGTRLTVV.

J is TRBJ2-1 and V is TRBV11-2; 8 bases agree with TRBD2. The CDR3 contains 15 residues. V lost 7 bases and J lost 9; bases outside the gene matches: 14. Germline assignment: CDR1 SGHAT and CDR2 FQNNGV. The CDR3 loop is CASTRGRGGVGEQFF. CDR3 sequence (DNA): TGTGCCAGCACCAGGGGACGGGGGGGCGTCGGTGAGCAGTTCTTC.

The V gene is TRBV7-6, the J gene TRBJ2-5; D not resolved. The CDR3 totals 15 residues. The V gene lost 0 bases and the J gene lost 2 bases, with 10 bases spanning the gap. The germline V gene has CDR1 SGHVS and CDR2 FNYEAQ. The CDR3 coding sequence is TGTGCCAGCAGCTTAGCGTGGAGCCCTCAAGAGACCCAGTACTTC. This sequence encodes CASSLAWSPQETQYF.

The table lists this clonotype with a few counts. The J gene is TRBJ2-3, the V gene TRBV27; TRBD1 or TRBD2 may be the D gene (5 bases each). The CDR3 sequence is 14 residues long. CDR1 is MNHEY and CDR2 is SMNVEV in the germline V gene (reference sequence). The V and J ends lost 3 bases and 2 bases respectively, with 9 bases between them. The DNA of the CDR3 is TGTGCCAGCAGTTTCGGGACGTACACAGATACGCAGTATTTT. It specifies CASSFGTYTDTQYF.

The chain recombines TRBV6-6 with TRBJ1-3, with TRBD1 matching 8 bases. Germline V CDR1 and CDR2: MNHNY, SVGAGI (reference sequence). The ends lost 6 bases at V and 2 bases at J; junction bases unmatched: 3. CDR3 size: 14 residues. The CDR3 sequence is CASRGRGPGNTIYF. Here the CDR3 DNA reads TGTGCCAGCAGAGGCAGGGGGCCTGGAAACACCATATATTTT.

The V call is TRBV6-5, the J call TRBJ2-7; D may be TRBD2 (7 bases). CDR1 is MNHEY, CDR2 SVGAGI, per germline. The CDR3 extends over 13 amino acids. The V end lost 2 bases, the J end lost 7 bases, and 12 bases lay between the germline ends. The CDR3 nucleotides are TGTGCCAGCAGTTACCGGGGGGCCAGGGAGCAGTACTTC. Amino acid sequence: CASSYRGAREQYF.

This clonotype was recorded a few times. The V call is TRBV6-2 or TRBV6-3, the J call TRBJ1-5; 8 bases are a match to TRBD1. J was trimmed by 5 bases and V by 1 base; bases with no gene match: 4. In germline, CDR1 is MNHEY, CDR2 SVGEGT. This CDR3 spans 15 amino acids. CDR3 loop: CASSYFDRGDQPQHF. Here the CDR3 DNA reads TGTGCCAGCAGTTACTTCGACAGGGGCGATCAGCCCCAGCATTTT.